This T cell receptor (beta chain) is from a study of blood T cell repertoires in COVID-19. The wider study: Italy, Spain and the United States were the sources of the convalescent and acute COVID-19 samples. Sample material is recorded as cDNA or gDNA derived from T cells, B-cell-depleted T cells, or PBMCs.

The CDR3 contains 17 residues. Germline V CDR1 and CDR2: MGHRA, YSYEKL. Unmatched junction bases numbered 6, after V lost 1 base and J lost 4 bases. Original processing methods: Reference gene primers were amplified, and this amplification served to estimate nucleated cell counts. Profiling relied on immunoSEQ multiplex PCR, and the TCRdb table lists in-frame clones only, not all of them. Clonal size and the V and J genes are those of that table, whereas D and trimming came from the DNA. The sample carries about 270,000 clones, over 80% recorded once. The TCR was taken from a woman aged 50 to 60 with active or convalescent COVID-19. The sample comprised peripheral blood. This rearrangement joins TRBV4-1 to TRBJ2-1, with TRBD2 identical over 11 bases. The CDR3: CASSQVTSGRGYNEQFF. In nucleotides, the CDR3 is TGCGCCAGCAGCCAAGTTACTAGCGGGAGAGGGTACAATGAGCAGTTCTTC.